Below are 4 T cell receptor beta chains sequenced from a single sample in a study of persistence of HIV-infected CD4 T cells. The immunoSEQ assay was version 4, run in survey mode. Libraries were prepared by immunoSEQ multiplex PCR; TCRdb keeps only in-frame clonotypes and omits some of them. Of tens of thousands of clones listed, roughly 82% are singletons. Lysates of CMV-infected fibroblasts at 10 ug/mL stimulated these cells. CD40L/CD69 double-negative CD45RO-high memory CD4+ T cells were collected. Their antigen targets remain unknown. The sequencing used CD4+ T cells sorted from PBMCs after roughly 18-hour stimulation, collected from a patient who received antiretroviral therapy. These TCRs come from an adult woman with HIV who was CMV-seropositive.

The V gene is TRBV29-1, the J gene TRBJ1-3, with 10 bases lining up with TRBD1. Germline lookup yields CDR1 SQVTM and CDR2 ANQGSEA. V trimming: 7 bases; J trimming: 3 bases; junction bases outside the gene matches: 3. The CDR3 has 13 amino acids. CDR3 DNA sequence: TGCAGCGGACAGGGGGCTAATGGAAACACCATATATTTT. As protein: CSGQGANGNTIYF.

The chain uses TRBV5-4 and TRBJ1-6, with D unresolved. This CDR3 has 12 amino acids. Trimming stripped 2 bases from V and 7 bases from J, with 4 bases between. Germline V gene lookup returns CDR1 SGHNT and CDR2 YYREEE (reference sequence). The CDR3 loop is CASSFPNSPLHF. The CDR3, as DNA: TGTGCCAGCAGCTTTCCCAATTCACCCCTCCACTTT.

The rearrangement links TRBV10-3 to TRBJ1-1, with D unresolved. This CDR3 region has 14 residues. Trimming cost V 0 bases and J 8 bases, with 13 bases left between them. Looked up from germline, CDR1 is ENHRY and CDR2 is SYGVKD. The CDR3 is CAISESPTFPEAFF. In DNA form, the CDR3 reads TGTGCCATCAGTGAGTCTCCCACATTTCCGGAAGCTTTCTTT.

This chain links TRBV6-6 with TRBJ1-3, with 9 positions matching TRBD1. Germline trimming cut 8 bases from V and 1 base from J; bases unmatched to any gene: 3. CDR1 MNHNY and CDR2 SVGAGI come from the germline V gene (reference sequence). The CDR3 is 14 residues long. Here the CDR3 DNA reads TGTGCCAGCTTACAGGGGGCGTCTGGAAACACCATATATTTT. Encoded protein: CASLQGASGNTIYF.